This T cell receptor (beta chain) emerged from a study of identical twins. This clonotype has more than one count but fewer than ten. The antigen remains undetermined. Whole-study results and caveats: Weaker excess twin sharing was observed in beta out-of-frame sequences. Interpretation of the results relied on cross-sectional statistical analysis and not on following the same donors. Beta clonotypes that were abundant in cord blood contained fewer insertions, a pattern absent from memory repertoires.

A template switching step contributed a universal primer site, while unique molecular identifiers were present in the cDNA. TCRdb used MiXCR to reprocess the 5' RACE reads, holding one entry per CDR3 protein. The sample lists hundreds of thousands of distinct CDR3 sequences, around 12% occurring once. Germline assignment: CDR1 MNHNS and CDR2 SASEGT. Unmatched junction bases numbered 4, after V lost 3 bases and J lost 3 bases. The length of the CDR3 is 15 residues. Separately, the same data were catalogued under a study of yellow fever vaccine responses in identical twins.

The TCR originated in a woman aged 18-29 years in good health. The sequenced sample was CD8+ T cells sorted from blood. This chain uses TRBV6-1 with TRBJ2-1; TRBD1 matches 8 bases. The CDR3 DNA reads TGTGCCAGCAGTGACCAGGGGGCTTTCTACAATGAGCAGTTCTTC. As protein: CASSDQGAFYNEQFF.